The rows below give T cell receptor beta chains drawn from one sample of a study of T cells in Graves' hyperthyroidism and ophthalmopathy. TCRdb re-called the multiplex PCR reads with MiXCR, one entry per CDR3 protein. The sample carries 380,000 or so distinct CDR3 sequences, approximately 13% recorded once. The material sequenced was blood. Receptors originate from a young woman with Graves' hyperthyroidism. Both conserved end residues are part of each CDR3. The D gene is left open where the match is weak. Not all rows give a size; the values are once, few, many and, for expanded clones, a class.

CDR3 DNA	CDR3 protein	V gene	J gene	clone size	D gene
TGTGCCAGCAGCTTAGACGTCGAGGGGGCCCGTAGCAATCAGCCCCAGCATTTT	CASSLDVEGARSNQPQHF	TRBV11-2	TRBJ1-5	few	TRBD1
TGTGCCAGCAGCTCCAAAGTAGTGGGGGTGACCGGGGAGCTGTTTTTT	CASSSKVVGVTGELFF	TRBV7-8	TRBJ2-2	-	-
TGTGCCAGCAGTCTCGGGACGCCCCGGGGTACGCAGTATTTT	CASSLGTPRGTQYF	TRBV28	TRBJ2-3	many	-
TGTGCCAGCAGTTTCGTTCCGGGAGAGACCCAGTACTTC	CASSFVPGETQYF	TRBV12-3/TRBV12-4	TRBJ2-5	many	-
TGTGCCAGCAGTGACTGGGCGTCTGAGATCCACACCATATATTTT	CASSDWASEIHTIYF	TRBV6-4	TRBJ1-3	few	-
TGTGCCAGCAGTCCCCATTTGACGGCGACTTCGTATCAGCCCCAGCATTTT	CASSPHLTATSYQPQHF	TRBV28	TRBJ1-5	few	-
TGTGCCAGCAGGACGGGGCACGGGGACATTCAGTACTTC	CASRTGHGDIQYF	TRBV28	TRBJ2-4	many	-
TGCAGTGCTAGGCCGCCGAGACAGGGAAGGGGGGGGGTTGAGCAGTTCTTC	CSARPPRQGRGGVEQFF	TRBV20-1	TRBJ2-1	many	-
TGCGCCAGCAGCCAAGATCGCATCGGGCAGCCCCAGCATTTT	CASSQDRIGQPQHF	TRBV4-3	TRBJ1-5	few	-
TGCGCCAGCAGCTTGGTGGGGGGAGGACGTTACAATGAGCAGTTCTTC	CASSLVGGGRYNEQFF	TRBV5-1	TRBJ2-1	many	-
TGTGCCAGCAGTAAAATTACGACGGGGCCCAATCAGCCCCAGCATTTT	CASSKITTGPNQPQHF	TRBV2	TRBJ1-5	many	-
TGCAGCGTTGAGAACAGGGGACTCACGATCTATGGCTACACCTTC	CSVENRGLTIYGYTF	TRBV29-1	TRBJ1-2	-	TRBD1
TGTGCCAGCAGTTTTTATTGGACTAGTAGAGGTGAGCAGTTCTTC	CASSFYWTSRGEQFF	TRBV28	TRBJ2-1	many	TRBD2
TGCAGTGCTAGGGGAGACGGACCCTACGAGCAGTACTTC	CSARGDGPYEQYF	TRBV20-1	TRBJ2-7	many	-
TGTGCCAGCAGCCCAGAAGTCGGGTGCTCAGGGCTACCCACTCGAGGGTCCTACGAGCAGTACTTC	CASSPEVGCSGLPTRGSYEQYF	TRBV7-3	TRBJ2-7	few	-
TGTGCCAGCAAGGAGGGGGGCCAAGAGACCCAGTACTTC	CASKEGGQETQYF	TRBV28	TRBJ2-5	many	-
TGCGCCAGCAGCCTGGGGGACAGGGGATTAGAACCCCTCCACTTT	CASSLGDRGLEPLHF	TRBV4-1	TRBJ1-6	few	TRBD1
TGCAGTGCTAGGCAGGCCTATGGCTACACCTTC	CSARQAYGYTF	TRBV20-1	TRBJ1-2	few	-
TGTGCTAGTGGTTCCAAAGATCCCACAGATACGCAGTATTTT	CASGSKDPTDTQYF	TRBV12-5	TRBJ2-3	many	-
TGCAGTGCTACACAACTAGCGGGAGCTTACAATGAGCAGTTCTTC	CSATQLAGAYNEQFF	TRBV20-1	TRBJ2-1	-	TRBD2
TGTGCCAGCAGCCTGGGGGGTTCGTATAATTCACCCCTCCACTTT	CASSLGGSYNSPLHF	TRBV28	TRBJ1-6	few	-
TGTGCCAGCAGTTTGGAGGGGCGAAGGGGCTACACCTTC	CASSLEGRRGYTF	TRBV27	TRBJ1-2	many	-
TGTGCCAGCACTCCCCCGAGCTCCTACAATGAGCAGTTCTTC	CASTPPSSYNEQFF	TRBV12-3/TRBV12-4	TRBJ2-1	many	-
TGTGCCAGCGTGACAGGGTACACTGAAGCTTTCTTT	CASVTGYTEAFF	TRBV28	TRBJ1-1	many	TRBD1
TGCGCCAGCAGCTTGGGACAGAGAGAGACCCAGTACTTC	CASSLGQRETQYF	TRBV5-1	TRBJ2-5	-	-
TGCAGCGTTGAAGATGTGGGTCTGGGTGGAAACACCATATATTTT	CSVEDVGLGGNTIYF	TRBV29-1	TRBJ1-3	-	-
TGTGCCAGCAGCTGGGACGGGAACTCTGGAAGCACCATATATTTT	CASSWDGNSGSTIYF	TRBV7-2	TRBJ1-3	-	-
TGTGCCAGCAGCTTAGATAGGGTAGGCCAGTACTTC	CASSLDRVGQYF	TRBV11-2	TRBJ2-5	-	-
TGTGCCAGCTCACCATTGGGGGCGTCGGACACCGGGGAGCTGTTTTTT	CASSPLGASDTGELFF	TRBV18	TRBJ2-2	few	-
TGTGCCAGCAGTGCCCAGGAGGCGGGGTTTTGGGAGACCCAGTACTTC	CASSAQEAGFWETQYF	TRBV28	TRBJ2-5	-	-
TGCGCCAGCAGTGCGGGAAGAAACACCATATATTTT	CASSAGRNTIYF	TRBV10-1	TRBJ1-3	once	-
TGTGCCAGCAGACTCGGGCCAGGACTAGCGGGAGCGAACACCGGGGAGCTGTTTTTT	CASRLGPGLAGANTGELFF	TRBV4-2	TRBJ2-2	-	TRBD2
TGTGCCAGCAGTGAAGCGGGCTCCTACGAGCAGTACTTC	CASSEAGSYEQYF	TRBV6-1	TRBJ2-7	many	-